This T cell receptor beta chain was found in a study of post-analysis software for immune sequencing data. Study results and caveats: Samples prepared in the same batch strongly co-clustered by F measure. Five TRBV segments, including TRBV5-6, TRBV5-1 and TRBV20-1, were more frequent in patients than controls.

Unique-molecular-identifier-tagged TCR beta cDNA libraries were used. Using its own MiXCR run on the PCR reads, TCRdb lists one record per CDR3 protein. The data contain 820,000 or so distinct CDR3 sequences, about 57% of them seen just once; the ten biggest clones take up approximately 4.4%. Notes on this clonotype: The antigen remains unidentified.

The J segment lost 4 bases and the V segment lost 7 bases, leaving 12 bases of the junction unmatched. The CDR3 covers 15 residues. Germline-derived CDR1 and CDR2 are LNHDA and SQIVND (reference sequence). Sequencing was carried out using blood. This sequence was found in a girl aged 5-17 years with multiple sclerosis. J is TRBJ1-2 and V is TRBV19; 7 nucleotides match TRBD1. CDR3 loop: CASTFSLTGVYGYTF. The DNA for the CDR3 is TGTGCCAGTACCTTTTCTCTTACAGGGGTCTATGGCTACACCTTC.